A single sample is the source of the 29 T cell receptor beta chains below, sequenced in a study of cytomegalovirus exposure and HLA in healthy donors. Primers: 60 Vbeta forward and 13 Jbeta reverse. TCRdb keeps only in-frame clones here, not all; method: immunoSEQ multiplex PCR. The sample has some 120,000 clones, around four fifths seen once; the top ten hold approximately 11%. Sequencing was carried out using PBMCs. These receptors were obtained from a male donor in good health and CMV-seropositive.

This clone appeared a few times. This sequence joins TRBV6-6 and TRBJ2-7, with TRBD2 identical over 14 bases. The CDR3 is 14 amino acids. Trimming took 6 bases from V and 3 from J; bases not matched to a gene: 1. CDR1 and CDR2 from the germline V gene are MNHNY and SVGAGI (reference sequence). For the CDR3, the DNA is TGTGCCAGCAGAGGACTAGCGGGAGGCTACGAGCAGTACTTC. Residues: CASRGLAGGYEQYF.

This clone has just one count. This sequence joins TRBV7-6 and TRBJ1-2; no definite D call. CDR3 length: 15 amino acids. V shed 2 bases and J shed 8 bases, with 18 bases lying between them. Germline values: CDR1 SGHVS, CDR2 FNYEAQ. CDR3 sequence reads: CASSLLSISGGGYTF. CDR3 DNA sequence: TGTGCCAGCAGCTTACTTTCTATTTCGGGTGGCGGCTACACCTTC. Based on the CDR3 plus reference TRBV7-6 and TRBJ1-2, the full variable domain is GAGVSQSPRYKVTKRGQDVALRCDPISGHVSLYWYRQALGQGPEFLTYFNYEAQQDKSGLPNDRFSAERPEGSISTLTIQRTEQRDSAMYRCASSLLSISGGGYTFGSGTRLTVV.

This clone was detected only a few times. The CDR3, as DNA: TGTGCCAGCAGTAGGCAGGATCATCAGCCCCAGCATTTT. It specifies CASSRQDHQPQHF. J is TRBJ1-5 and V is TRBV6-5; D is undetermined. Between the trimmed V and J ends, which lost 5 bases and 5 bases, there was a span of 10 bases. Germline CDR1 reads MNHEY; CDR2 reads SVGAGI. CDR3 length equals 13 residues.

V is TRBV2 and J is TRBJ1-1; D unclear. This CDR3 is built from 13 residues. The germline V gene has CDR1 SNHLY and CDR2 FYNNEI. V lost 7 bases and J 1 base, leaving 10 bases between the germline ends. In nucleotides, the CDR3 is TGTGCCAGCAAGAGATTTCCGAACACTGAAGCTTTCTTT. This translates into CASKRFPNTEAFF. Variable domain in full (rest from reference TRBV2 and TRBJ1-1): EPEVTQTPSHQVTQMGQEVILRCVPISNHLYFYWYRQILGQKVEFLVSFYNNEISEKSEIFDDQFSVERPDGSNFTLKIRSTKLEDSAMYFCASKRFPNTEAFFGQGTRLTVV.

This clone occurred a few times. The chain combines TRBV9 with TRBJ2-6; 8 bases fit TRBD2. V dropped 4 bases and J dropped 6; count of bases not matched to a gene: 21. The V gene's germline CDR1 is SGDLS and CDR2 YYNGEE. The CDR3 is 20 amino acids. The CDR3 sequence: CASSTQVGGRRRQLANVLTF. CDR3 sequence (DNA): TGTGCCAGCAGCACCCAGGTTGGCGGGAGGCGGCGACAGCTGGCCAACGTCCTGACTTTC.

This clone was seen just once. The chain is built from TRBV18 and TRBJ2-1; 11 bases match TRBD2. V dropped 3 bases and J dropped 5; count of bases not matched to a gene: 3. This CDR3 has 15 residues. The V gene's germline CDR1 is KGHSH and CDR2 LQKENI. CDR3 amino acids: CASSPGLAGDNEQFF. DNA for the CDR3: TGTGCCAGCTCACCCGGACTAGCGGGTGACAATGAGCAGTTCTTC.

Only one count was recorded for this clone. The rearrangement uses TRBV18 and TRBJ2-5; 10 nucleotides align to TRBD2. The J call is in doubt because the DNA end fits TRBJ2-7 better. Germline V gene data show CDR1 as KGHSH and CDR2 as LQKENI. This CDR3 is 15 amino acids long. The CDR3 DNA reads as TGTGCCAGCTCAAACCCAGCGGGAGGGGTCTACGAGCAGTACTTC. Its translation is CASSNPAGGVYEQYF.

The chain is built from TRBV6-6 and TRBJ2-2, with TRBD2 matching over 14 bases. This CDR3 is 16 amino acids long. Germline V gene lookup returns CDR1 MNHNY and CDR2 SVGAGI (reference sequence). Trimming at V came to 6 bases and at J to 7 bases, leaving 7 bases not matched to a gene. The CDR3 DNA follows: TGTGCCAGCAGCAAACCGGGACTAGCGGGAGTCGGGGAGCTGTTTTTT. It yields the protein CASSKPGLAGVGELFF.

This clone was seen just once. This sequence joins TRBV21-1 and TRBJ2-5; TRBD2, the table's D call, lacks a check against the DNA. TRBV21-1 is a pseudogene locus. This CDR3 has 18 amino acids. The CDR3 loop reads CASSNGLAGDPPPETQYF. The CDR3 nucleotides read TGTGCCAGCAGCAACGGACTAGCGGGAGACCCTCCGCCAGAGACCCAGTACTTC.

This chain links TRBV5-1 with TRBJ1-1; TRBD1 matches at 8 bases. V trimming: 5 bases; J trimming: 0 bases; junction bases outside the gene matches: 12. This CDR3 contains 17 residues. Germline V gene data show CDR1 as SGHRS and CDR2 as YFSETQ. Written as DNA, the CDR3 is TGCGCCAGCAGAACCCAGGGGGCGCGAGATATGAACACTGAAGCTTTCTTT. Protein product: CASRTQGARDMNTEAFF. Together with reference TRBV5-1 and TRBJ1-1, the CDR3 gives the full variable domain: KAGVTQTPRYLIKTRGQQVTLSCSPISGHRSVSWYQQTPGQGLQFLFEYFSETQRNKGNFPGRFSGRQFSNSRSEMNVSTLELGDSALYLCASRTQGARDMNTEAFFGQGTRLTVV.

This clone was seen only once. The genes are TRBV6-6 and TRBJ2-4; TRBD2 aligns across 10 bases. CDR1 and CDR2 (germline): MNHNY, SVGAGI (reference sequence). The ends lost 8 bases at V and 2 bases at J; junction bases unmatched: 3. CDR3 length equals 14 residues. CDR3 in amino acids: CASAGLATKNIQYF. Written as DNA, the CDR3 is TGTGCCAGCGCGGGACTAGCGACCAAAAACATTCAGTACTTC.

The CDR3 sequence is CASSLQLGTLIYGYTF. The CDR3 DNA sequence: TGTGCCAGCAGCTTGCAACTGGGGACTCTGATCTATGGCTACACCTTC. This sequence joins TRBV5-5 and TRBJ1-2; TRBD1 is a possible D gene (5 bases). The V end was cut by 1 base, the J end by 4 bases, with 17 bases between. Looked up from germline, CDR1 is SGHKS and CDR2 is YYEKEE (reference sequence). The CDR3 contains 16 residues.

V gene TRBV5-4 combines with J gene TRBJ2-3, with 11 bases lining up with TRBD2. Germline values: CDR1 SGHNT, CDR2 YYREEE (reference sequence). Trimming took 4 bases from V and 0 from J; bases not matched to a gene: 7. The CDR3 has 17 amino acids. CDR3 residues: CASSLGLAGASTDTQYF. CDR3 coding DNA: TGTGCCAGCAGCCTAGGACTAGCGGGTGCTAGCACAGATACGCAGTATTTT.

The gene calls are TRBV28 and TRBJ2-7; possibly TRBD1 for D (5 bases). Trimming removed 6 bases at V and 6 bases at J, with 21 bases between. The CDR3 sequence is 15 residues long. The germline CDR1 and CDR2 sequences are MDHEN and SYDVKM. This CDR3 is CASSLPDRALAEQYF. DNA of the CDR3: TGTGCCAGCAGCCTTCCCGACAGAGCATTGGCCGAGCAGTACTTC.

J is TRBJ2-7 and V is TRBV5-4; 11 bases are a match to TRBD2. V gave up 4 bases and J gave up 3 bases; unmatched junction bases: 6. The CDR3 sequence is 15 residues long. In germline, CDR1 is SGHNT, CDR2 YYREEE (reference sequence). The CDR3 is CASSGIAGGDYEQYF. The DNA of the CDR3 is TGTGCCAGCAGCGGCATAGCGGGAGGGGACTACGAGCAGTACTTC.

V is TRBV7-6 and J is TRBJ2-7; the D gene is possibly TRBD1 (6 bases). The CDR3 loop spans 16 amino acids. Per germline, CDR1 SGHVS and CDR2 FNYEAQ. Trimming took off 3 bases at V and 3 bases at J, with 18 bases between the two ends. CDR3 loop: CASSFSSGEGGYEQYF. The CDR3 DNA follows: TGTGCCAGCAGCTTCAGCTCAGGGGAAGGAGGCTACGAGCAGTACTTC.

This clone appeared a few times. This sequence joins TRBV19 and TRBJ2-2; a possible D gene is TRBD2 (6 bases). Germline CDR1 is LNHDA and CDR2 is SQIVND (reference sequence). The CDR3 runs 14 residues. The ends were cut back, 10 bases at V and 3 bases at J, with 15 bases in the middle. CDR3 bases: TGTGCCACCAGAGACCAGCGGGACACCGGGGAGCTGTTTTTT. Protein: CATRDQRDTGELFF.

The J gene is TRBJ1-2, the V gene TRBV5-1; 10 positions agree with TRBD1. The CDR3 is 14 amino acids. The trim removed 3 bases at V and 6 bases at J, leaving 5 bases unmatched. Germline CDR1 and CDR2: SGHRS and YFSETQ. Here the CDR3 DNA reads TGCGCCAGCAGCTCTGACAGGGGGCGCGATGGCTACACCTTC. Translation gives CASSSDRGRDGYTF.

In this sample, this clone turned up once. V and J are TRBV4-3 and TRBJ2-5; D may be TRBD1 (7 bases). The V end was cut by 7 bases, the J end by 7 bases, with 25 bases between. The germline CDR1 and CDR2 sequences are LGHNA and YSLEER. The CDR3 has 16 amino acids. The CDR3 protein is CASTAPGGILFGTQYF. In DNA, the CDR3 is TGCGCCAGCACCGCCCCAGGGGGGATTTTATTCGGGACCCAGTACTTC.

CDR3 protein: CASRGTSGRFGQYF. In DNA form, the CDR3 reads TGTGCCAGCAGGGGGACTAGCGGGAGATTCGGGCAGTACTTC. The chain uses TRBV28 and TRBJ2-7; TRBD2 agrees at 14 bases. Germline CDR1 MDHEN, CDR2 SYDVKM. Losses at the gene ends were 6 bases for V and 9 bases for J; bases not matched to a gene: 7. The CDR3 length is 14 residues.

This sequence joins TRBV27 and TRBJ2-6, with D tentatively TRBD2 (6 bases). The CDR3 has 16 residues. V was cut by 8 bases and J by 0 bases, with 14 bases left in between. Germline CDR1 reads MNHEY; CDR2 reads SMNVEV (reference sequence). The CDR3 DNA sequence: TGTGCCAGCGGACATGGGGGGACCTCTGGGGCCAACGTCCTGACTTTC. Amino acids: CASGHGGTSGANVLTF.

This chain uses TRBV5-1 with TRBJ1-5; 8 bases line up with TRBD1. The V segment lost 3 bases and the J segment 5 bases; nucleotides outside the gene matches: 10. Germline CDR1 reads SGHRS; CDR2 reads YFSETQ. This CDR3 region has 16 residues. The CDR3: CASSSGPGQDYQPQHF. Written as DNA, the CDR3 is TGCGCCAGCAGCTCGGGACCGGGACAGGATTATCAGCCCCAGCATTTT.

The chain recombines TRBV21-1 with TRBJ1-1. TRBV21-1 is a recognized pseudogene. CDR3 length: 13 residues. The CDR3 loop reads CAHGGRLNTEAFF. CDR3 DNA: TGTGCCCACGGAGGACGGTTGAACACTGAAGCTTTCTTT.

This clone was found a few times. The rearrangement uses TRBV28 and TRBJ1-2; D call uncertain. The length of the CDR3 is 12 residues. Germline V gene data show CDR1 as MDHEN and CDR2 as SYDVKM. V shed 7 bases and J shed 2 bases, with 8 bases lying between them. The CDR3, as DNA: TGTGCCAGCACGCAGATGAACTATGGCTACACCTTC. Residues: CASTQMNYGYTF.

The chain uses TRBV11-2 and TRBJ2-7; D is perhaps TRBD2 (6 bases). V lost 4 bases to trimming and J lost 0 bases, with 13 bases between them. This CDR3 is 15 amino acids long. The germline V gene encodes CDR1 SGHAT and CDR2 FQNNGV. The CDR3: CASSSRPGVSYEQYF. As DNA, the CDR3 is TGTGCCAGCAGCTCCCGCCCGGGAGTCTCCTACGAGCAGTACTTC.

The V and J genes are TRBV5-1 and TRBJ2-1, with TRBD2 matching 10 bases. J was trimmed by 4 bases and V by 10 bases; bases with no gene match: 8. Germline V gives CDR1 SGHRS, CDR2 YFSETQ. The CDR3 covers 14 residues. CDR3 sequence: CASRGTSAYNEQFF. The CDR3 DNA reads TGCGCCTCCCGGGGGACTAGCGCGTACAATGAGCAGTTCTTC.

V usage is TRBV9 and J usage is TRBJ2-6; D is perhaps TRBD1 (5 bases). V gave up 0 bases and J gave up 0 bases, with 19 bases separating them. Germline V CDR1 and CDR2: SGDLS, YYNGEE. The CDR3 runs to 20 residues. The CDR3 DNA sequence: TGTGCCAGCAGCGTAGAAGTTGTCGGGCAGGGTCTCTCTGGGGCCAACGTCCTGACTTTC. It is translated as CASSVEVVGQGLSGANVLTF.

The chain couples TRBV19 to TRBJ1-3; D unresolved. Germline assignment: CDR1 LNHDA and CDR2 SQIVND (reference sequence). V was clipped by 6 bases and J by 2 bases, with 17 bases between them. The CDR3 runs 16 residues. The CDR3 DNA sequence: TGTGCCAGTAGACCCGCGCTCGGGGATACTGGAAACACCATATATTTT. It yields the protein CASRPALGDTGNTIYF.

The V and J genes are TRBV11-2 and TRBJ2-7; TRBD2 matches at 7 bases. With V trimmed by 0 bases and J by 1 base, 3 bases remained unmatched. This CDR3 has 15 amino acids. CDR1 is SGHAT, CDR2 FQNNGV, per germline. The CDR3 nucleotides are TGTGCCAGCAGCTTAGAGACTAGCTGGTCCTACGAGCAGTACTTC. As protein: CASSLETSWSYEQYF.